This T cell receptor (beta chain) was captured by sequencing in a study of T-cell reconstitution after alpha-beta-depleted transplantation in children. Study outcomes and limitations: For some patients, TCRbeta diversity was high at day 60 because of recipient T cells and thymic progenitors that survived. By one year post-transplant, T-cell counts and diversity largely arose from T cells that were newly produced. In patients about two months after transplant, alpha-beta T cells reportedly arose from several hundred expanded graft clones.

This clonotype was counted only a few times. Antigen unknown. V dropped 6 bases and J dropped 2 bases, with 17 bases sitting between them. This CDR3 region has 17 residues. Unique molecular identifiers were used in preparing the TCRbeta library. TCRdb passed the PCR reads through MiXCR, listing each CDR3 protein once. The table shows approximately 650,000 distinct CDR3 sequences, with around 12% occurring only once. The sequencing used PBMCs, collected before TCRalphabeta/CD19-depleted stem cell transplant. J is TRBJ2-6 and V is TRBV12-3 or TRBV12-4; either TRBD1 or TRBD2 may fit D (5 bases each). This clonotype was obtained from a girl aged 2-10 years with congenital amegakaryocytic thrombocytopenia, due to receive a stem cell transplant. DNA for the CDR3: TGTGCCAGCAGCGAAGGACACAGCGGTCCTGGGGCCAACGTCCTGACTTTC. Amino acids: CASSEGHSGPGANVLTF.